The entry below gives a single T cell receptor beta chain sequence along with its context. Its antigen is as yet unknown. Trimming removed 7 bases from V and 1 base from J; junction bases left unmatched: 11. The CDR3 consists of 16 residues. The sample belongs to a study of post-analysis software for immune sequencing data. Broader study findings: There were five or six TRBV segments more frequent in patients than controls, and TRBV5-6, TRBV5-1 and TRBV20-1 were among them. Those with multiple sclerosis, the patient group, showed significantly lower normalized Chao1 diversity than controls. Samples from one preparation batch, clustered by F measure, grouped strongly together.

Unique-molecular-identifier-tagged TCR beta cDNA libraries were used. cDNA molecules numbering roughly 0.5 million came from roughly 1 to 10 million T cells. One entry per CDR3 protein, called by TCRdb with MiXCR from the PCR reads. This sample has hundreds of thousands of distinct CDR3 sequences, with roughly three fifths found just once. This sequence was found in a girl aged 2-10 years with multiple sclerosis. The sample was blood. The rearrangement uses TRBV12-3 or TRBV12-4 and TRBJ2-5, with 8 bases identical to TRBD1. The CDR3 DNA reads TGTGCCAGCACCCCGACAGGGGAAGCTCTCCAAGAGACCCAGTACTTC. Its protein product is CASTPTGEALQETQYF.